This TCR beta chain was profiled in a study of cytomegalovirus exposure and HLA in healthy donors. Study results and caveats: Trimming of TCR beta V- and J-genes showed a link, identified in a later analysis, to a missense DCLRE1C variant. HLA allele associations emerged for about 16,000 TCR beta sequences in a later analysis, at 0.05 false discovery rate.

The ends lost 4 bases at V and 13 bases at J; junction bases unmatched: 13. The length of the CDR3 is 14 residues. CDR1 MGHRA and CDR2 YSYEKL come from the germline V gene. This clone was counted a single time. Its target is unknown. The PCR had 60 Vbeta and 13 Jbeta primers. The method was immunoSEQ multiplex PCR; TCRdb's version includes in-frame clones alone and lacks a portion of them. This sample has some 160,000 clones, with over 75% found just once. This receptor was taken from a man aged 50 to 60 in good health and CMV-seropositive. The chain employs TRBV4-1 and TRBJ1-5; 7 bases are a match to TRBD1. The sequenced sample consisted of PBMCs. CDR3 loop: CASSPNEMTGFQHF. The CDR3 DNA reads TGCGCCAGCAGCCCAAACGAAATGACAGGGTTTCAGCATTTT.